Presented here are 23 T cell receptor beta chains from one specimen sequenced in a study of blood T cell repertoires in COVID-19. The repertoire was sequenced with immunoSEQ multiplex PCR; TCRdb's copy has only in-frame clones and lacks some. The sample carries some 100,000 clones, less than 90% recorded once. Specimen: peripheral blood. The source of these receptors is a man aged 30 to 39 in a cohort sampled during active COVID-19.

The chain has TRBV19 and TRBJ1-1; D possibly corresponds to TRBD1 (5 bases). Trimming left V 3 bases short and J 8 bases short, with 16 bases between. The CDR3 has 14 amino acids. Germline V lookup: CDR1 LNHDA, CDR2 SQIVND (reference sequence). CDR3 nucleotide sequence: TGTGCCAGTAGTATTTCACGCGGGGCGGGGGAAGCTTTCTTT. It translates to CASSISRGAGEAFF.

This chain connects TRBV4-1 to TRBJ2-2; 8 nucleotides align to TRBD2. CDR3 size: 17 residues. Germline CDR1 and CDR2: MGHRA and YSYEKL. Trimming cost V 5 bases and J 0 bases; bases outside gene matches: 8. The CDR3 loop is CASSSRGSGANTGELFF. Here the CDR3 DNA reads TGCGCCAGCAGCTCCCGGGGTAGCGGGGCGAACACCGGGGAGCTGTTTTTT.

In its sample, this clone was seen a few times. V and J are TRBV27 and TRBJ2-7; 10 bases map to TRBD2. The CDR3 totals 14 residues. After removal of 5 bases from V and 3 bases from J, the junction contained 4 bases not matched to a gene. Germline CDR1 is MNHEY and CDR2 is SMNVEV (reference sequence). CDR3 nucleotide sequence: TGTGCCAGCAGTCCCGGGACTAGCGTCTACGAGCAGTACTTC. This sequence encodes CASSPGTSVYEQYF.

The rearrangement joins TRBV4-1 to TRBJ2-2; 10 positions match TRBD2. CDR1 is MGHRA, CDR2 YSYEKL, per germline. Germline trimming cut 0 bases from V and 6 bases from J; bases unmatched to any gene: 4. This CDR3 comprises 16 residues. The CDR3 loop reads CASSQEGLAGAGELFF. The DNA of the CDR3 is TGCGCCAGCAGCCAAGAAGGCCTAGCGGGGGCCGGGGAGCTGTTTTTT.

V and J are TRBV9 and TRBJ2-6, with D tentatively TRBD2 (5 bases). The V end lost 3 bases, the J end lost 3 bases, and 7 bases lay between the germline ends. The CDR3 totals 14 residues. Germline V gene sequence: CDR1 SGDLS, CDR2 YYNGEE. This CDR3 is CASSAGNGANVLTF. In DNA form, the CDR3 reads TGTGCCAGCAGCGCGGGGAATGGGGCCAACGTCCTGACTTTC.

This CDR3 is CASSTTGTTYEQYF. CDR3 sequence (DNA): TGTGCCAGTAGTACAACCGGGACTACCTACGAGCAGTACTTC. The V gene is TRBV19, the J gene TRBJ2-7; 7 positions match TRBD2. The CDR3 sequence is 14 residues long. Germline V lookup: CDR1 LNHDA, CDR2 SQIVND (reference sequence). J gave up 2 bases and V 4 bases, and 5 bases lay outside the gene matches.

This clone appeared once. One end of the junction is discordant with germline, which a read error may explain. The chain combines TRBV11-2 with TRBJ2-4, with D perhaps matching TRBD2 (5 bases). The CDR3 is made up of 13 amino acids. CDR1 and CDR2 (germline): SGHAT, FQNNGV. The CDR3 region has the DNA TGTGCCAGCAGCTTAGATCAGAGACCTAGCCCCCACTTC. Amino acid sequence: CASSLDQRPSPHF.

This chain joins TRBV19 and TRBJ2-5; tentatively, D is TRBD1 (6 bases). This CDR3 region has 15 residues. Trimming took 1 base from V and 1 from J, leaving 10 bases between them. CDR1 and CDR2 from the germline V gene are LNHDA and SQIVND (reference sequence). CDR3 in amino acids: CASSIAGVSQETQYF. CDR3 DNA: TGTGCCAGTAGTATAGCAGGGGTCAGCCAAGAGACCCAGTACTTC.

The chain links TRBV7-6 to TRBJ2-2, with TRBD1 matching over 8 bases. This CDR3 spans 15 amino acids. CDR1 and CDR2 (germline): SGHVS, FNYEAQ. V shed 4 bases, J shed 7 bases, and the junction held 8 bases outside the gene matches. CDR3 loop: CASSSGQGYSGELFF. For the CDR3, the DNA is TGTGCCAGCAGCTCCGGACAGGGATACAGCGGGGAGCTGTTTTTT.

The chain employs TRBV7-8 and TRBJ1-2, with a possible D match to TRBD1 (5 bases). The germline V and J ends were trimmed by 1 base and 6 bases, with 12 bases remaining between them. From germline, CDR1 is SGHVS and CDR2 FQNEAQ. CDR3 length equals 14 residues. The CDR3 DNA sequence: TGTGCCAGCAGCTTAGGGGTCCAGGGTGATGGCTACACCTTC. Translating gives CASSLGVQGDGYTF.

The chain recombines TRBV2 with TRBJ1-3, with 7 bases matching TRBD1. V trimming: 6 bases; J trimming: 0 bases; junction bases outside the gene matches: 11. Germline V lookup: CDR1 SNHLY, CDR2 FYNNEI. The CDR3 spans 17 residues. The CDR3 sequence is CASRETGILLSGNTIYF. CDR3 bases: TGTGCCAGCAGGGAGACAGGGATCCTCCTCTCTGGAAACACCATATATTTT. Filled out from reference TRBV2 and TRBJ1-3, the complete variable domain reads EPEVTQTPSHQVTQMGQEVILRCVPISNHLYFYWYRQILGQKVEFLVSFYNNEISEKSEIFDDQFSVERPDGSNFTLKIRSTKLEDSAMYFCASRETGILLSGNTIYFGEGSWLTVV.

J is TRBJ2-7 and V is TRBV19; 12 positions match TRBD1. Germline CDR1 and CDR2: LNHDA and SQIVND (reference sequence). The CDR3 runs to 14 residues. V trimming: 3 bases; J trimming: 6 bases; junction bases outside the gene matches: 3. This CDR3 reads CASSMGQGAGEQYF. CDR3 DNA: TGTGCCAGTAGTATGGGACAGGGGGCTGGCGAGCAGTACTTC.

The chain links TRBV5-6 to TRBJ1-3; D may be TRBD1 (5 bases). CDR3 length: 15 residues. The germline CDR1 and CDR2 sequences are SGHDT and YYEEEE. The V end lost 0 bases, the J end lost 0 bases, and 7 bases lay between the germline ends. CDR3 amino acids: CASSLGQNSGNTIYF. In DNA, the CDR3 is TGTGCCAGCAGCTTGGGACAGAACTCTGGAAACACCATATATTTT.

The V gene is TRBV11-2, the J gene TRBJ1-2, with D perhaps TRBD1 (6 bases). V lost 3 bases to trimming and J lost 5 bases, with 13 bases between them. The CDR3 is made up of 14 amino acids. CDR1 is SGHAT and CDR2 is FQNNGV in the germline V gene. As DNA, the CDR3 is TGTGCCAGCAGCTTCACGACAGGAGCGTATGGCTACACCTTC. Translating it yields CASSFTTGAYGYTF.

The chain is built from TRBV7-2 and TRBJ2-5; TRBD1 matches 7 bases. This CDR3 region has 15 residues. The germline CDR1 and CDR2 sequences are SGHTA and FQGNSA. Losses at the gene ends were 5 bases for V and 1 base for J; bases not matched to a gene: 7. For the CDR3, the DNA is TGTGCCAGCAGCGTCCGACAGGGCGCCCAAGAGACCCAGTACTTC. This encodes CASSVRQGAQETQYF.

As for this clone: One end of the junction fails to match germline, which may point to a read error. The chain recombines TRBV28 with TRBJ1-1; 9 nucleotides match TRBD1. The germline CDR1 and CDR2 sequences are MDHEN and SYDVKM. The CDR3 sequence is 14 residues long. DNA of the CDR3: TGTGCCAGCAGTTTAGGGGACAGGGTCCACACCAGATCGTTT. Translated: CASSLGDRVHTRSF.

The chain uses TRBV28 and TRBJ2-5; 7 bases agree with TRBD1. V gave up 5 bases and J gave up 10 bases; unmatched junction bases: 13. Germline lookup yields CDR1 MDHEN and CDR2 SYDVKM. The CDR3 spans 14 residues. The CDR3 loop is CASSRPRDSRLQYF. In DNA form, the CDR3 reads TGTGCCAGCAGTAGACCCCGGGACAGCAGGCTCCAGTACTTC. The whole variable domain, filled in from reference TRBV28 and TRBJ2-5, reads DVKVTQSSRYLVKRTGEKVFLECVQDMDHENMFWYRQDPGLGLRLIYFSYDVKMKEKGDIPEGYSVSREKKERFSLILESASTNQTSMYLCASSRPRDSRLQYFGPGTRLLVL.

V gene TRBV5-1 combines with J gene TRBJ2-5, with 8 bases aligning to TRBD2. The ends lost 4 bases at V and 5 bases at J; junction bases unmatched: 4. Looked up from germline, CDR1 is SGHRS and CDR2 is YFSETQ. This CDR3 contains 13 residues. In DNA form, the CDR3 reads TGCGCCAGCAGCCCGGGGGGGGTGGAGACCCAGTACTTC. Protein sequence: CASSPGGVETQYF.

The V gene is TRBV2, the J gene TRBJ2-5; the D gene is possibly TRBD2 (5 bases). The germline V and J ends were trimmed by 0 bases and 4 bases, with 12 bases remaining between them. The CDR3 runs to 15 residues. The germline CDR1 and CDR2 sequences are SNHLY and FYNNEI. In DNA form, the CDR3 reads TGTGCCAGCAGTGAAGCCGAGGGATTCGGAGAGACCCAGTACTTC. This codes for CASSEAEGFGETQYF.

The chain has TRBV19 and TRBJ1-1; TRBD1 aligns across 9 bases. V lost 5 bases and J lost 2; bases outside the gene matches: 9. Germline lookup yields CDR1 LNHDA and CDR2 SQIVND (reference sequence). The CDR3 is 16 residues long. The CDR3 here is CASSRPGTGFNTEAFF. CDR3 coding DNA: TGTGCCAGTAGTCGTCCCGGGACAGGGTTTAACACTGAAGCTTTCTTT.

Here the CDR3 DNA reads TGTGCCACTCGGGGAAGAATCTACGAGCAGTACTTC. The encoded protein is CATRGRIYEQYF. The chain couples TRBV19 to TRBJ2-7; a weak D match, TRBD2 (5 bases). The CDR3 sequence is 12 residues long. Germline loops: CDR1 LNHDA, CDR2 SQIVND (reference sequence). V was pared by 10 bases and J by 3 bases, with 13 bases between.

The chain is built from TRBV24-1 and TRBJ2-3; 10 bases are shared with TRBD2. The CDR3 loop spans 14 amino acids. V lost 3 bases to trimming and J lost 8 bases; unmatched junction nucleotides: 4. Germline CDR1 reads KGHDR; CDR2 reads SFDVKD. The CDR3: CATSDSSGGFTQYF. In DNA form, the CDR3 reads TGTGCCACCAGTGATAGTAGCGGGGGGTTTACGCAGTATTTT.

J is TRBJ1-2 and V is TRBV5-6; D is undetermined. V shed 0 bases and J shed 7 bases, with 16 bases lying between them. CDR1 SGHDT and CDR2 YYEEEE come from the germline V gene. CDR3 size: 15 residues. The CDR3 DNA reads TGTGCCAGCAGCTTGGCATGGGGAGGCTACTTTGGCTACACCTTC. Its translation: CASSLAWGGYFGYTF.